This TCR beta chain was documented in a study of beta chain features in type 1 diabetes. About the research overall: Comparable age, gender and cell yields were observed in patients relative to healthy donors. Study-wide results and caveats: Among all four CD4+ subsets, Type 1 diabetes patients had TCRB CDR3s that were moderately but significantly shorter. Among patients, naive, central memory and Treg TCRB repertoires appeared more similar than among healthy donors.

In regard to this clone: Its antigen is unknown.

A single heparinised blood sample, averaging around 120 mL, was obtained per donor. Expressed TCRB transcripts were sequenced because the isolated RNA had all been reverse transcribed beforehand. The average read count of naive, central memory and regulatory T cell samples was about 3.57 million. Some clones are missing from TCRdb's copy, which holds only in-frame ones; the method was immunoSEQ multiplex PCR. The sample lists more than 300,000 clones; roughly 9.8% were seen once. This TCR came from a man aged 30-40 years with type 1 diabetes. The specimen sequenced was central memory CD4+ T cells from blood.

In nucleotides, the CDR3 is TGTGCCAGCAGCTCGCAGAGCCGGGGGAGCTATGGCTACACCTTC. It codes for CASSSQSRGSYGYTF. J is TRBJ1-2 and V is TRBV9; a possible D gene is TRBD1 (5 bases). The CDR3 contains 15 residues. V dropped 4 bases and J dropped 4 bases, with 17 bases sitting between them. Germline lookup yields CDR1 SGDLS and CDR2 YYNGEE.